The 3 T cell receptor beta chains listed next were all sequenced from one sample in a study of cytomegalovirus exposure and HLA in healthy donors. Amplification used 60 Vbeta primers and 13 Jbeta primers. TCRdb's table, derived via immunoSEQ multiplex PCR, lists solely in-frame clones and lacks some. This table holds more than 100,000 clones, 80% found once. Sequencing was performed on PBMCs. These receptors came from a female donor in good health and CMV-seropositive.

The chain employs TRBV10-2 and TRBJ1-2, with TRBD1 matching 8 bases. Losses at the gene ends were 1 base for V and 5 bases for J; bases not matched to a gene: 6. This CDR3 is built from 15 residues. Germline V lookup: CDR1 WSHSY, CDR2 SAAADI. CDR3 amino acids: CASSEFNRGAYGYTF. The CDR3 region has the DNA TGCGCCAGCAGTGAGTTTAACAGGGGGGCTTATGGCTACACCTTC.

V and J are TRBV5-1 and TRBJ2-3; D possibly corresponds to TRBD2 (5 bases). The V end was cut by 0 bases, the J end by 1 base, with 9 bases between. CDR3 size: 15 residues. The germline gives CDR1 SGHRS, CDR2 YFSETQ. CDR3 region: CASSLDRTGTDTQYF. The CDR3 coding sequence is TGCGCCAGCAGCTTGGATAGGACTGGCACAGATACGCAGTATTTT.

This clone was recorded a few times. The chain combines TRBV5-1 with TRBJ1-5; 7 bases agree with TRBD1. Germline CDR1 and CDR2: SGHRS and YFSETQ. The CDR3 extends over 14 amino acids. The V segment lost 4 bases and the J segment 5 bases; nucleotides outside the gene matches: 6. In DNA form, the CDR3 reads TGCGCCAGCAGCCCGGGACAGCAGGATCAGCCCCAGCATTTT. It encodes CASSPGQQDQPQHF.